This T cell receptor (beta chain) is from a study of T-cell reconstitution after alpha-beta-depleted transplantation in children. This clonotype has just a few counts. The antigen is undetermined. Unique molecular identifiers were incorporated during preparation of the TCRbeta library. MiXCR, run by TCRdb on the PCR reads, gives a single entry per CDR3 protein. The sample lists 500,000 to 750,000 distinct CDR3 sequences; roughly 13% were seen once. Germline CDR1 and CDR2: MNHEY and SVGAGI. The V gene lost 0 bases and the J gene lost 2 bases, with 13 bases spanning the gap. The CDR3 runs 16 residues. Overall study results and limits: In patients about two months after transplant, alpha-beta T cells reportedly arose from several hundred expanded graft clones. T-cell numbers and diversity, one year after transplant, stemmed largely from T cells that were newly produced.

V is TRBV6-5 and J is TRBJ2-5; D could derive from TRBD1 or TRBD2 (6 bases each). The sequence came from a male patient under 18 who had a stem cell transplant for acute myeloid leukemia, so the T cells may come from the graft donor. The material was PBMCs, mostly from graft donor cells, obtained 360 days after TCRalphabeta/CD19-depleted stem cell transplant. The CDR3 is CASSYSGASVQETQYF. The CDR3 DNA sequence: TGTGCCAGCAGTTACTCGGGGGCTAGCGTACAAGAGACCCAGTACTTC.